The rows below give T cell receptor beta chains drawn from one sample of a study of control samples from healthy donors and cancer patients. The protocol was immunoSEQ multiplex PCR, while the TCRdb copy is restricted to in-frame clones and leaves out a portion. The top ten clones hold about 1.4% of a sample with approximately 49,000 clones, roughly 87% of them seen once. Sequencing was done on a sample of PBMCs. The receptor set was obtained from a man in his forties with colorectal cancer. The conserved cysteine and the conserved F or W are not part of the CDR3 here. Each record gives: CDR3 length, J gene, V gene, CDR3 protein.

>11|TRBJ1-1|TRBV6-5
ASSPQQNTEAF
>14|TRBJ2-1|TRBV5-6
ASSPPPGASYNEQF
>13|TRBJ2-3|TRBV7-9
ASSLGQGSTDTQY
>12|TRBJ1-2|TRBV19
ASSIEQGKDGYT
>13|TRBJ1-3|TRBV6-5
ASTSRRSSGNTIY
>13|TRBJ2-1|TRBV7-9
ASSPGSGSTNEQF
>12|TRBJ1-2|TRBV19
ASSPSDRPTGYT
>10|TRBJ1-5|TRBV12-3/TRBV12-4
ASTLGNQPQH
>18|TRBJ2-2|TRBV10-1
ASKPHLAGGPRANTGELF
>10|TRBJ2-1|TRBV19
ASSSGYNEQF
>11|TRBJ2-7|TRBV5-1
ASSLAGSYEQY
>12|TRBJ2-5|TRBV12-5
ASGGGTSGETQY
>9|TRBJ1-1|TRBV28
ASTSVTEAF
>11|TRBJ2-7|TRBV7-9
ASSYGTGYEQY
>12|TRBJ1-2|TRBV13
ASSFIRGADGYT
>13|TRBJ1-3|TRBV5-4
ASSRDRSSGNTIY
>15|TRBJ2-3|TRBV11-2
ASSFQRDRGEGDTQY
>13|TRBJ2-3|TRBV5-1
ASSLGSASTDTQY
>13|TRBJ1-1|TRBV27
ASRPILREVTEAF
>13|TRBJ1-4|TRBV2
ASLPGQKINEKLF
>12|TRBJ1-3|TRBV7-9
ALDPGFSGNTIY
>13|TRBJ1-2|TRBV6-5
ASSPSVRVHYGYT
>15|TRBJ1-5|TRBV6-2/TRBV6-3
ASSYPWTGVFNQPQH
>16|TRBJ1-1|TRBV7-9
ASSLGGLSWPLNTEAF
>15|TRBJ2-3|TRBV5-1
ASRTARGGTSTDTQY
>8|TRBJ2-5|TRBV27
ASSQETQY
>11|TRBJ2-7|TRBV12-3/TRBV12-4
ASSFNRGYEQY
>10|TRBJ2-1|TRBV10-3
AISEHNNEQF
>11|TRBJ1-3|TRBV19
ASDPNSGNTIY
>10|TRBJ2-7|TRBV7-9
ASSLFQNEQY
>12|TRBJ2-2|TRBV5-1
ASSLGGTIGELF